The rows below give T cell receptor beta chains drawn from one sample of a study of STAT3 mutations in large granular lymphocyte leukemia. Profiled with immunoSEQ multiplex PCR; TCRdb holds only in-frame clones, not every one. Of under 9,500 clones detected, roughly 90% appear once; the ten largest clones hold approximately 66%. The sample comprised peripheral blood mononuclear cells. The receptors were gathered from a man in his 60s with T-cell large granular lymphocyte leukemia. Some clones in this sample may be carry-over from other donors' samples. The CDR3 runs from the conserved cysteine through the conserved F or W. D genes are given only for firm matches.

>TRBJ2-3|TRBD2|TRBV11-3
TGTGCCAGCAGGCAGAGCGAGCGGGAGGGCACAGATACGCAGTATTTT
CASRQSEREGTDTQYF
>TRBJ1-2|NA|TRBV15
TGTGCCACCAGCAGAGATTTACAGAACTATGGCTACACCTTC
CATSRDLQNYGYTF
>TRBJ1-1|NA|TRBV13
TGTGCCAGCAGTAACCTGGGGGGCCTTGCTGAAGCTTTCTTT
CASSNLGGLAEAFF
>TRBJ1-2|NA|TRBV2
TGTGCCAGCAGTGAGCGGGACCGGGATACGGGAGGCTACACCTTC
CASSERDRDTGGYTF
>TRBJ2-1|NA|TRBV11-2
TGTGCCAGCAGCTTAGTGGACTGGAGGGGCGATGAGCAGTTCTTC
CASSLVDWRGDEQFF
>TRBJ2-7|NA|TRBV6-6
TGTGCCAGCAGTCGGGACGCTTCCTACGAGCAGTACTTC
CASSRDASYEQYF
>TRBJ2-1|TRBD1|TRBV10-3
TGTGCCATAGAGGGACAGGGGCAGGGGAATGAGCAGTTCTTC
CAIEGQGQGNEQFF
>TRBJ2-5|NA|TRBV15
TGTGCCACCAGCAGTCTAGGAGGAGAGACCCAGTACTTC
CATSSLGGETQYF
>TRBJ2-2|NA|TRBV4-2
TGTGCCAGCACCGCCCGGGACTCGAGCACCGGGGAGCTGTTTTTT
CASTARDSSTGELFF
>TRBJ1-1|NA|TRBV5-1
TGCGCCAGCAGCTTTCAGGGTTTGGGCACTGAAGCTTTCTTT
CASSFQGLGTEAFF
>TRBJ2-5|NA|TRBV11-2
TGTGCCAGCAGCTTAGACGGGTGGGGAGAGACCCAGTACTTC
CASSLDGWGETQYF